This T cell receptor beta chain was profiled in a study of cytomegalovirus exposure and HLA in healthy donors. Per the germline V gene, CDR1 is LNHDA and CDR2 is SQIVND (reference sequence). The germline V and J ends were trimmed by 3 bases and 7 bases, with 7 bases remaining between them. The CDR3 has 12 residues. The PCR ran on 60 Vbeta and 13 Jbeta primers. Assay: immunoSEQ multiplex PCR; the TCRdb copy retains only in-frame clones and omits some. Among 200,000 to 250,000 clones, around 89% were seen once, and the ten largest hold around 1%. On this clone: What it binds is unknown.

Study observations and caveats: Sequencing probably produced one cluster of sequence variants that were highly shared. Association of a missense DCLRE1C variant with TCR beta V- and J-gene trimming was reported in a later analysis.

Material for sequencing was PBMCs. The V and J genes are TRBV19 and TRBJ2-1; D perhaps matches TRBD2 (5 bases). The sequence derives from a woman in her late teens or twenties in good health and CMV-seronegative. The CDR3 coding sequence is TGTGCCAGTAGTATTGGAGGAAATGAGCAGTTCTTC. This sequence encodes CASSIGGNEQFF.